This T cell receptor beta chain was sequenced in a study of OX40 agonist ivuxolimab in advanced cancers. Across the study: Treatment received earlier with anti-PD-1, anti-PD-L1 or anti-CTLA-4 agents was allowed, and less than 45% had some.

Remarks on this clone: No antigen is known for it.

Some clones are missing from TCRdb's copy, which holds only in-frame ones; the method was immunoSEQ multiplex PCR. This sample has 45,000 or so clones; about four fifths occur once, and the top ten carry 2% to 2.5%. Study conclusions and caveats: CD4+ and CD8+ blood T cells expanded clonally by week 6 at 0.1 to 3.0 mg/kg. There were also nonresponders showing low normalized T-cell clonal expansion.

The CDR3 consists of 15 residues. Germline CDR1 reads SNHLY; CDR2 reads FYNNEI. V was trimmed by 7 bases and J by 2 bases, leaving 16 bases between them. This receptor was identified in an adult with an advanced solid tumor such as melanoma, head and neck, liver or kidney cancer. This specimen was CD4+ or CD8+ T cells sorted from blood, taken in a trial of the OX40 agonist ivuxolimab. The J gene is TRBJ2-3, the V gene TRBV2, with no clear D. The CDR3 region is CASTRSGNPTDTQYF. CDR3 sequence (DNA): TGTGCCAGCACCCGAAGTGGGAATCCCACAGATACGCAGTATTTT. The full variable domain, its missing parts supplied by reference TRBV2 and TRBJ2-3, is EPEVTQTPSHQVTQMGQEVILRCVPISNHLYFYWYRQILGQKVEFLVSFYNNEISEKSEIFDDQFSVERPDGSNFTLKIRSTKLEDSAMYFCASTRSGNPTDTQYFGPGTRLTVL.